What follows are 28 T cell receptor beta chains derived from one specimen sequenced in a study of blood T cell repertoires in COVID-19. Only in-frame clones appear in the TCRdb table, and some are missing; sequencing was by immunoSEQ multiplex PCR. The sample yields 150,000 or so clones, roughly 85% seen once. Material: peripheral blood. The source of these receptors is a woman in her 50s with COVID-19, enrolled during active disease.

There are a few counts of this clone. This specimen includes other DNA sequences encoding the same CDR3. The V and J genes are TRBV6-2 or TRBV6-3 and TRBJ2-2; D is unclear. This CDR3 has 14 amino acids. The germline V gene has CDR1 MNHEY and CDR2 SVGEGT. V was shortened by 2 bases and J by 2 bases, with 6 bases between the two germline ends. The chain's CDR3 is CASSYGRNTGELFF. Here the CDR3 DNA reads TGTGCCAGCAGTTACGGCAGAAACACCGGGGAGCTGTTTTTT.

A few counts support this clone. In nucleotides, the CDR3 is TGTGCCAGCAGTTTTCCCCAATATCAGCCCCAGCATTTT. The encoded protein is CASSFPQYQPQHF. V is TRBV28 and J is TRBJ1-5; D remains unclear. Trimming cost V 3 bases and J 5 bases, with 8 bases left between them. The CDR3 runs to 13 residues. Per germline, CDR1 MDHEN and CDR2 SYDVKM. Full variable domain (outside the CDR3, taken from reference TRBV28 and TRBJ1-5): DVKVTQSSRYLVKRTGEKVFLECVQDMDHENMFWYRQDPGLGLRLIYFSYDVKMKEKGDIPEGYSVSREKKERFSLILESASTNQTSMYLCASSFPQYQPQHFGDGTRLSIL.

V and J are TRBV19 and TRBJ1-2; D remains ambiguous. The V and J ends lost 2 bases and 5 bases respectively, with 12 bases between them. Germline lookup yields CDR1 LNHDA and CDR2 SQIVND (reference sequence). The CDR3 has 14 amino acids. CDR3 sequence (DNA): TGTGCCAGTAGTATAAAGGGAGAGGAATATGGCTACACCTTC. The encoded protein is CASSIKGEEYGYTF.

The CDR3 protein is CASSVWRDRVHQPQHF. The DNA of the CDR3 is TGTGCCAGCAGTGTTTGGCGGGACAGGGTACATCAGCCCCAGCATTTT. The chain has TRBV2 and TRBJ1-5; 9 bases are a match to TRBD1. CDR3 size: 16 residues. The J segment lost 5 bases and the V segment lost 4 bases, leaving 9 bases of the junction unmatched. The V gene's germline CDR1 is SNHLY and CDR2 FYNNEI.

The CDR3 DNA reads TGCGCCAGCAGCCAAGAGACCCTAGCGGGGGAAGACGAGCAGTACTTC. Amino acids: CASSQETLAGEDEQYF. The chain uses TRBV4-1 and TRBJ2-7, with TRBD2 matching over 10 bases. This CDR3 contains 16 residues. V dropped 0 bases and J dropped 5; count of bases not matched to a gene: 7. In germline, CDR1 is MGHRA, CDR2 YSYEKL.

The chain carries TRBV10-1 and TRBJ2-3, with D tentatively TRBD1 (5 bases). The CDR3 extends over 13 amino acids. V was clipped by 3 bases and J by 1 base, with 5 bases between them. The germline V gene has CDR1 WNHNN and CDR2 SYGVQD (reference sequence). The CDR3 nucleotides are TGCGCCAGCAGTGAACAGGGCACAGATACGCAGTATTTT. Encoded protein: CASSEQGTDTQYF.

CDR3 amino acids: CASSQDHPGVVNQPQHF. The CDR3 coding sequence is TGCGCCAGCAGCCAAGATCACCCAGGGGTTGTGAATCAGCCCCAGCATTTT. V usage is TRBV4-1 and J usage is TRBJ1-5; weak D call: TRBD1 (6 bases). V was pared by 0 bases and J by 4 bases, with 16 bases between. Germline V lookup: CDR1 MGHRA, CDR2 YSYEKL. CDR3 length equals 17 residues.

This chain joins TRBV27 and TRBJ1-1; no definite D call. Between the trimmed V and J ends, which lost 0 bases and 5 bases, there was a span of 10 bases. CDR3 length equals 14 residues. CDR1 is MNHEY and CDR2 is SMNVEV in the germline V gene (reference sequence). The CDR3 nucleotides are TGTGCCAGCAGTTTATCTAGAGGGTGGACTGAAGCTTTCTTT. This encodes CASSLSRGWTEAFF.

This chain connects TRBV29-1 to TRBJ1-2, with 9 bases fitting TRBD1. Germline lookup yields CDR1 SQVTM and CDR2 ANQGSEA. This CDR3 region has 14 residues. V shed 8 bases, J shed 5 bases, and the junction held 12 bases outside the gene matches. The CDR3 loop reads CSTWTGEGSYGYTF. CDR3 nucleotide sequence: TGCAGCACGTGGACAGGGGAGGGCAGTTATGGCTACACCTTC.

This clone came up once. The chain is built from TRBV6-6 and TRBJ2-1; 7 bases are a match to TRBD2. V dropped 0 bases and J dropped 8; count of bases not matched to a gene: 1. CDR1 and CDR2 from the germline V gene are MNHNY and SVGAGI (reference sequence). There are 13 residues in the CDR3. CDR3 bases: TGTGCCAGCAGTTACTCGAGCGGGGATGAGCAGTTCTTC. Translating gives CASSYSSGDEQFF.

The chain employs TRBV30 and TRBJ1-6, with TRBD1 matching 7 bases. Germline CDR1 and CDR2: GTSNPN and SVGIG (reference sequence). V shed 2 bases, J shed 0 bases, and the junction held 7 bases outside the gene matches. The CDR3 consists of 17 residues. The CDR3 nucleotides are TGTGCCTGGAGTACCTCAGGACAGGTCTCCTATAATTCACCCCTCCACTTT. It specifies CAWSTSGQVSYNSPLHF.

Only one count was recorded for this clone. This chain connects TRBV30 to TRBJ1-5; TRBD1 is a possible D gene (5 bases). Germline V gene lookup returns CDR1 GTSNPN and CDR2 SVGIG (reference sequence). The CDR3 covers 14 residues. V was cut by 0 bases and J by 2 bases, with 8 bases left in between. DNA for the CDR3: TGTGCCTGGAGTGTCTCGACAGGCAATCAGCCCCAGCATTTT. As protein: CAWSVSTGNQPQHF.

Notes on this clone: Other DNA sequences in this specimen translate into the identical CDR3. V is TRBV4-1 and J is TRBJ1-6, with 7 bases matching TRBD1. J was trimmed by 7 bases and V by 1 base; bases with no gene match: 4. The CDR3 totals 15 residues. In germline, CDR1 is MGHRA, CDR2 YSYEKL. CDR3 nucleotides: TGCGCCAGCAGCCAAGGTCGGACAGGCAATTCACCCCTCCACTTT. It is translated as CASSQGRTGNSPLHF.

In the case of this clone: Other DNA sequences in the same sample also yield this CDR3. The CDR3 DNA reads as TGTGCCTGGAGTCTGAACTATGGCTACACCTTC. This gives the protein CAWSLNYGYTF. V and J are TRBV30 and TRBJ1-2; D is unclear. V lost 2 bases to trimming and J lost 2 bases, with 3 bases between them. The CDR3 length is 11 residues. Germline V CDR1 and CDR2: GTSNPN, SVGIG (reference sequence).

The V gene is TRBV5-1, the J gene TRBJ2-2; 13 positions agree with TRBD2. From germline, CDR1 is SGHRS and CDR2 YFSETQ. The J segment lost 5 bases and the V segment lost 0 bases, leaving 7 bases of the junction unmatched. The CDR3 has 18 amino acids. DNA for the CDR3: TGCGCCAGCAGCTTGGGGGGACTAGCGGGGTGCGGGACCGGGGAGCTGTTTTTT. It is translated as CASSLGGLAGCGTGELFF.

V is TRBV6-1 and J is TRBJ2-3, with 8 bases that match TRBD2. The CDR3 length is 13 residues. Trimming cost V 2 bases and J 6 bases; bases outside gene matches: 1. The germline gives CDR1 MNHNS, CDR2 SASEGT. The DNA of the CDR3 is TGTGCCAGCAGTGAACAGCGGGGGGATACGCAGTATTTT. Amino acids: CASSEQRGDTQYF.

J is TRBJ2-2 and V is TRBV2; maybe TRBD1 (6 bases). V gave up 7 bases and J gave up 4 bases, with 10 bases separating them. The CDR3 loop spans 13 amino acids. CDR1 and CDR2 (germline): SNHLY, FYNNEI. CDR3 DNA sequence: TGTGCCAGCAACCAACAGGGCACCGGGGAGCTGTTTTTT. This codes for CASNQQGTGELFF.

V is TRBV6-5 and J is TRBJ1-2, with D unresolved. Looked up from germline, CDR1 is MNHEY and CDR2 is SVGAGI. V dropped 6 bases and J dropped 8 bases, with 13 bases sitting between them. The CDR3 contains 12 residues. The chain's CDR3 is CASRLAGGGYTF. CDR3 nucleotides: TGTGCCAGCAGGCTAGCTGGAGGGGGCTACACCTTC.

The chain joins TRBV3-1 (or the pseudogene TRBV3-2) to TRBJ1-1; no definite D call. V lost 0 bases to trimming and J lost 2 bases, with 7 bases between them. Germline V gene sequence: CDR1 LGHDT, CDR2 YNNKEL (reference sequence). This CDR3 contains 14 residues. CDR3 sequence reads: CASSQDRVNTEAFF. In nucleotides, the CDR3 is TGTGCCAGCAGCCAAGATCGGGTTAACACTGAAGCTTTCTTT.

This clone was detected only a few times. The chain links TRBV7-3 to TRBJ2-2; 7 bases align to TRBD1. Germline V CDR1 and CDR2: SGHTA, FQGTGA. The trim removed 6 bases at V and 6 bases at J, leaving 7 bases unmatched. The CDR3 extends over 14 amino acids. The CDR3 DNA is TGTGCCAGCAGGAGCGGACAGGCGGCCGGGGAGCTGTTTTTT. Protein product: CASRSGQAAGELFF.

The CDR3 reads CASRAPTGNQPQHF. As DNA, the CDR3 is TGTGCCAGCAGGGCACCTACAGGGAATCAGCCCCAGCATTTT. The J gene is TRBJ1-5, the V gene TRBV28; D is perhaps TRBD1 (6 bases). The CDR3 covers 14 residues. Trimming stripped 6 bases from V and 4 bases from J, with 13 bases between. Germline V gene sequence: CDR1 MDHEN, CDR2 SYDVKM.

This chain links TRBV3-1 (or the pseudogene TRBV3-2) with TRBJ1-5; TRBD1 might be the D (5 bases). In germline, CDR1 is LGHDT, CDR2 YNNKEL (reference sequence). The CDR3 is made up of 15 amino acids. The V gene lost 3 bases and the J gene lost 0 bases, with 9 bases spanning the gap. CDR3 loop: CASSQGGDSNQPQHF. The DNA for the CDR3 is TGTGCCAGCAGCCAGGGGGGGGATAGCAATCAGCCCCAGCATTTT.

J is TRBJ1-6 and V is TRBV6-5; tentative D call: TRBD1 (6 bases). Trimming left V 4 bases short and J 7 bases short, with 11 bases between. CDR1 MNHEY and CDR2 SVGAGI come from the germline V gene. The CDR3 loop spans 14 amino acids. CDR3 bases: TGTGCCAGCAGTTCGGAACAGGGAAATTCACCCCTCCACTTT. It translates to CASSSEQGNSPLHF.

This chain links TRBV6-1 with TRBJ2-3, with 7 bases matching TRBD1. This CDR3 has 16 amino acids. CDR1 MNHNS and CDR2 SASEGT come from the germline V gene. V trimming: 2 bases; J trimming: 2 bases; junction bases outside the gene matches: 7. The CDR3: CASSEKRQGITDTQYF. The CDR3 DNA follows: TGTGCCAGCAGTGAAAAAAGACAGGGCATCACAGATACGCAGTATTTT.

CDR3 bases: TGTGCCAGCAGCTCAGTAAGACAGGGGAGGCGCTACACCTTC. Encoded protein: CASSSVRQGRRYTF. The V and J genes are TRBV7-2 and TRBJ1-2, with 8 bases matching TRBD1. The CDR3 has 14 amino acids. V lost 4 bases to trimming and J lost 9 bases; unmatched junction nucleotides: 10. Germline V lookup: CDR1 SGHTA, CDR2 FQGNSA. The complete variable domain, with remaining parts taken from reference TRBV7-2 and TRBJ1-2, reads GAGVSQSPSNKVTEKGKDVELRCDPISGHTALYWYRQSLGQGLEFLIYFQGNSAPDKSGLPSDRFSAERTGGSVSTLTIQRTQQEDSAVYLCASSSVRQGRRYTFGSGTRLTVV.

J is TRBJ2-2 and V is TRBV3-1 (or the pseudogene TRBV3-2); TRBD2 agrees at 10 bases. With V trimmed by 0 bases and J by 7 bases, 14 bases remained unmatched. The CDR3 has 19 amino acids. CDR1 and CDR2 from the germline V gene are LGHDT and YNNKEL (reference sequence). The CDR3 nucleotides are TGTGCCAGCAGCCAAGATCTTCCTAGCGGGGGACCACGAGGCGGGGAGCTGTTTTTT. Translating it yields CASSQDLPSGGPRGGELFF.

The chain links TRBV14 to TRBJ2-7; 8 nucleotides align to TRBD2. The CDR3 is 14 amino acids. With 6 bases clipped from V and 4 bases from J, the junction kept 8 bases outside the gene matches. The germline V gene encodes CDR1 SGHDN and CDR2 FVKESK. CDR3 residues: CASSLGTSLYEQYF. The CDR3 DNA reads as TGTGCCAGCAGTCTCGGGACTAGTTTATACGAGCAGTACTTC.

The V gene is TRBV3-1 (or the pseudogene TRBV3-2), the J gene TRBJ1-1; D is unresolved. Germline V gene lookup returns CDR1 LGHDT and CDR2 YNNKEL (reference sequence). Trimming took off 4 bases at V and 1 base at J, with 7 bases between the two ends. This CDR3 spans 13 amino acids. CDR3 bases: TGTGCCAGCAGCCCCATCCCGAACACTGAAGCTTTCTTT. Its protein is CASSPIPNTEAFF.